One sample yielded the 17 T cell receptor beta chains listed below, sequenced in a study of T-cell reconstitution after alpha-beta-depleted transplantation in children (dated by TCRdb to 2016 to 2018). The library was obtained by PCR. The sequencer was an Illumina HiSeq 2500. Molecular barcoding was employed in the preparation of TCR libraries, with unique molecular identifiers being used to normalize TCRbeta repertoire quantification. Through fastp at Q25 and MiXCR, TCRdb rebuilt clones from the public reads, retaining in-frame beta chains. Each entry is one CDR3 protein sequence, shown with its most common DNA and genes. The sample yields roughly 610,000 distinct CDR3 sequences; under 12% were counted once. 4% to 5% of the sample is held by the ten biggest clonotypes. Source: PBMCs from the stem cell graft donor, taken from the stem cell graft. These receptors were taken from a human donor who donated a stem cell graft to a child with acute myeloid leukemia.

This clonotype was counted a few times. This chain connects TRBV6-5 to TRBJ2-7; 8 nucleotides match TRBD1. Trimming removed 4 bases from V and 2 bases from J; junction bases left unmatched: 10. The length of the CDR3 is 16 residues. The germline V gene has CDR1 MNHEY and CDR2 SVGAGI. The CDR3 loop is CASSLRRTGLTYEQYF. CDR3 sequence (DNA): TGTGCCAGCAGTTTGCGGCGGACAGGGCTAACCTACGAGCAGTACTTC.

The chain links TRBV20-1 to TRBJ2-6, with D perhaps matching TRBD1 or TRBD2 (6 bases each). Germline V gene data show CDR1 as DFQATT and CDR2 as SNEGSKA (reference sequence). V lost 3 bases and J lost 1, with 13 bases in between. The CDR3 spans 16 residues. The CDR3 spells CSASRGVNSGANVLTF. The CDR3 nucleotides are TGCAGTGCTAGTAGGGGGGTTAATTCTGGGGCCAACGTCCTGACTTTC.

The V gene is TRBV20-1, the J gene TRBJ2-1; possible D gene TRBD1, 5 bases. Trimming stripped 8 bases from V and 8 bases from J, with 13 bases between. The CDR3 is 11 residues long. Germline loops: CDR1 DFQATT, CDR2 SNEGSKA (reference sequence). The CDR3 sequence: CSTKGVHEQFF. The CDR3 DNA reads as TGCAGTACAAAAGGGGTTCATGAGCAGTTCTTC.

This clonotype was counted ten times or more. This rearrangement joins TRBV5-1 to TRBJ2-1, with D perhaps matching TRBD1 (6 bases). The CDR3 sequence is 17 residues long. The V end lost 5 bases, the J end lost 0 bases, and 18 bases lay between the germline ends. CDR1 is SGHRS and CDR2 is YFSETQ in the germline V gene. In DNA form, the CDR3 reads TGCGCCAGCAGATCCGAGGGGGTGCATAGCTCCTACAATGAGCAGTTCTTC. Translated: CASRSEGVHSSYNEQFF.

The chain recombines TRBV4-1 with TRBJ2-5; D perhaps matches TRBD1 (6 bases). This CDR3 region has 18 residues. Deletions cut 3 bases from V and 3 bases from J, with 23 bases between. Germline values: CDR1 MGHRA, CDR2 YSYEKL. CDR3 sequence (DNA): TGCGCCAGCAGCCATGCCTCCGGGGCAGGGGCTCTGAAAGAGACCCAGTACTTC. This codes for CASSHASGAGALKETQYF.

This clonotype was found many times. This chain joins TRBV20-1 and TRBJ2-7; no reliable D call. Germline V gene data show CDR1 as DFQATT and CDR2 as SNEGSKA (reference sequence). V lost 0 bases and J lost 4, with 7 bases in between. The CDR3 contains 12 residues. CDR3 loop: CSARDDGYEQYF. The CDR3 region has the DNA TGCAGTGCTAGAGATGATGGATACGAGCAGTACTTC.

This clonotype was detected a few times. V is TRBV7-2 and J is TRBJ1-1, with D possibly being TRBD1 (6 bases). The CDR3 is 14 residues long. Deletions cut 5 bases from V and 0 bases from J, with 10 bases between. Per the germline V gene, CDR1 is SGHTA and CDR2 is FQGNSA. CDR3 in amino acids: CASSPRQVNTEAFF. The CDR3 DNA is TGTGCCAGCAGCCCCAGACAGGTGAACACTGAAGCTTTCTTT.

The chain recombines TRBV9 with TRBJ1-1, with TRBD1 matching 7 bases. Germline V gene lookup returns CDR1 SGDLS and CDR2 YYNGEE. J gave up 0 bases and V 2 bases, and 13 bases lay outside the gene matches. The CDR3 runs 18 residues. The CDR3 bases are TGTGCCAGCAGCGTTTTGACAGGGTTGAGGGGAATGAACACTGAAGCTTTCTTT. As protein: CASSVLTGLRGMNTEAFF.

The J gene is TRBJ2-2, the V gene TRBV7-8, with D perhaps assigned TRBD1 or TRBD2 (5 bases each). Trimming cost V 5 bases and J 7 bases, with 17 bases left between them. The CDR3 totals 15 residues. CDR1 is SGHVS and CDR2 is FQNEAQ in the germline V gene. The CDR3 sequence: CASSPGELRGGELFF. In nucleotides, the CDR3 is TGTGCCAGCAGCCCCGGGGAGCTTAGGGGCGGGGAGCTGTTTTTT.

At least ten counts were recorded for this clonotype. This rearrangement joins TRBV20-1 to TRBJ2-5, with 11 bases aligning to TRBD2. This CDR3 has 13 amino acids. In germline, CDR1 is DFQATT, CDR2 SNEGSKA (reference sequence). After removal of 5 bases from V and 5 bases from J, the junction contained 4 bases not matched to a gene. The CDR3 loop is CSAPASGRETQYF. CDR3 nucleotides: TGCAGTGCTCCGGCTAGCGGGAGGGAGACCCAGTACTTC.

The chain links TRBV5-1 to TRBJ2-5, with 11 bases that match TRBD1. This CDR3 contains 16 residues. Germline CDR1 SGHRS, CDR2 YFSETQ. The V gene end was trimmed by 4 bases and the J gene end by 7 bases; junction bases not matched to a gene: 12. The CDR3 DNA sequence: TGCGCCAGCAGCGCGGACAGGGGGCCGATGGGTGGGACCCAGTACTTC. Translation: CASSADRGPMGGTQYF.

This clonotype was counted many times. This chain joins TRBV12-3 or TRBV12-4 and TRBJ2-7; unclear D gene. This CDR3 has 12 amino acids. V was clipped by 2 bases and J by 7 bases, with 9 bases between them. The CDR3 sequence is CASSLHSGEQYF. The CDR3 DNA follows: TGTGCCAGCAGTTTACACTCCGGAGAGCAGTACTTC.

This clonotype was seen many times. The CDR3 sequence: CASSLGVSTEAFF. DNA for the CDR3: TGTGCCAGCAGTTTAGGGGTAAGCACTGAAGCTTTCTTT. The V call is TRBV12-3 or TRBV12-4, the J call TRBJ1-1; the D is unclear. The CDR3 extends over 13 amino acids. Trimming cost V 1 base and J 4 bases, with 7 bases left between them.

CDR3 protein: CASSPVGLAGVDTQYF. In DNA, the CDR3 is TGTGCCAGCTCACCCGTCGGACTAGCGGGAGTAGATACGCAGTATTTT. The rearrangement uses TRBV18 and TRBJ2-3; 13 bases line up with TRBD2. The CDR3 covers 16 residues. V shed 3 bases and J 5 bases; nucleotides not matched to a gene: 5. CDR1 is KGHSH, CDR2 LQKENI, per germline. The full variable domain, with the rest looked up from reference TRBV18 and TRBJ2-3, is NAGVMQNPRHLVRRRGQEARLRCSPMKGHSHVYWYRQLPEEGLKFMVYLQKENIIDESGMPKERFSAEFPKEGPSILRIQQVVRGDSAAYFCASSPVGLAGVDTQYFGPGTRLTVL.

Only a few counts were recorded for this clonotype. CDR3 coding DNA: TGTGCCAGCTCACCAACAGGGAATCCCCATCAGCCCCAGCATTTT. This gives the protein CASSPTGNPHQPQHF. The rearrangement joins TRBV18 to TRBJ1-5; D is perhaps TRBD1 (6 bases). The CDR3 contains 15 residues. The germline V and J ends were trimmed by 2 bases and 5 bases, with 13 bases remaining between them. Germline lookup yields CDR1 KGHSH and CDR2 LQKENI.

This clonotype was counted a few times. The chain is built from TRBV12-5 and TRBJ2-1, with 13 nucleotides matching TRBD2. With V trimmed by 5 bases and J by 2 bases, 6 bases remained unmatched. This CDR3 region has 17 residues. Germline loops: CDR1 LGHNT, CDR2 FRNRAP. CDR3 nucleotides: TGTGCTAGTGGTACTAGCGGGAGGGCCGACGCCTACAATGAGCAGTTCTTC. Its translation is CASGTSGRADAYNEQFF.

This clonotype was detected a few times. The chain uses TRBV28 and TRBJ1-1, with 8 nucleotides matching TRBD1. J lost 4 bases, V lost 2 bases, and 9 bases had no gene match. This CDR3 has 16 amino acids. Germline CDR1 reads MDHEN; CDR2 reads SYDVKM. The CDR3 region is CASSLDRGLSSTEAFF. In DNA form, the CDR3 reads TGTGCCAGCAGTTTAGACAGGGGCTTGTCGAGCACTGAAGCTTTCTTT.